The clone carrying this T cell receptor beta chain was seen only once. V shed 7 bases and J 6 bases; nucleotides not matched to a gene: 8. Germline CDR1 and CDR2: SNHLY and FYNNEI. CDR3 length equals 14 residues. The data derive from a study of blood T cell repertoires in COVID-19. The assay was immunoSEQ multiplex PCR, and TCRdb's table has in-frame clones only and misses some. The sample contains 200,000 to 300,000 clones, roughly 86% of which appear only once. Sample: peripheral blood. The gene calls are TRBV2 and TRBJ1-5, with TRBD1 matching 8 bases. This TCR was recovered from a human donor in a cohort sampled during active COVID-19. As DNA, the CDR3 is TGTGCCAGCACCGTGACAGGGGCGGGTCAGCCCCAGCATTTT. Protein: CASTVTGAGQPQHF.